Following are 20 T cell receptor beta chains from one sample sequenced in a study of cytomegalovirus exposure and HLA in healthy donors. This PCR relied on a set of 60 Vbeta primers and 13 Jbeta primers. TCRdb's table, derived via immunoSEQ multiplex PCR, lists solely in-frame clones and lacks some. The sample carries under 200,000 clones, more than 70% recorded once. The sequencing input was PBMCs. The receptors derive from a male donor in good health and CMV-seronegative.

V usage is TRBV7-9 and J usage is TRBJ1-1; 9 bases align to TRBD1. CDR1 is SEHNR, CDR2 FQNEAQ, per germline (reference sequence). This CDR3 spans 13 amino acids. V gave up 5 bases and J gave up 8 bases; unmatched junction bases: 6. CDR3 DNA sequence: TGTGCCAGCAGCCGGGACAGGGAAACCGAAGCTTTCTTT. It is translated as CASSRDRETEAFF. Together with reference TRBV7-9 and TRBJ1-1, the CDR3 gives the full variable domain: DTGVSQNPRHKITKRGQNVTFRCDPISEHNRLYWYRQTLGQGPEFLTYFQNEAQLEKSRLLSDRFSAERPKGSFSTLEIQRTEQGDSAMYLCASSRDRETEAFFGQGTRLTVV.

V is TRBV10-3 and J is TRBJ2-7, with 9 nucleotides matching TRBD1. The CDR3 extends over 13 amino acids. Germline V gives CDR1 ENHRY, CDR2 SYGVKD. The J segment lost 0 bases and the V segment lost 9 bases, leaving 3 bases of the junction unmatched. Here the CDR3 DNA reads TGTGCCATGAGGGACAGGGACTCCTACGAGCAGTACTTC. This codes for CAMRDRDSYEQYF.

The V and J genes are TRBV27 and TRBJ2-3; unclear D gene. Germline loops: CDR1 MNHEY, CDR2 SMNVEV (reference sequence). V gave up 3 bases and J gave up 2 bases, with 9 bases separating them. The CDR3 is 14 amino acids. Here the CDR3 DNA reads TGTGCCAGCAGTTTTTCAGCGAACACAGATACGCAGTATTTT. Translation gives CASSFSANTDTQYF.

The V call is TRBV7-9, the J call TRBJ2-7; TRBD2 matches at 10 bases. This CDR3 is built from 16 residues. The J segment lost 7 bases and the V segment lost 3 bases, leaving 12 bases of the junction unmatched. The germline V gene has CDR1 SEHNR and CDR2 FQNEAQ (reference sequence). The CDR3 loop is CASSFVPGLASGEQYF. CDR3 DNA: TGTGCCAGCAGCTTTGTCCCGGGACTAGCGTCTGGGGAGCAGTACTTC.

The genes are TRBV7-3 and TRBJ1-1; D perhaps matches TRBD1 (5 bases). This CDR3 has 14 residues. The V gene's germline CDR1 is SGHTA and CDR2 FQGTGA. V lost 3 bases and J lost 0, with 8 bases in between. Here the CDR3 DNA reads TGTGCCAGCAGCTTTGCAGGGCTGAACACTGAAGCTTTCTTT. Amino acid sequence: CASSFAGLNTEAFF.

The CDR3 bases are TGTGCCAGCAAACCGGAGGGGAGGACCGGGGAGCTGTTTTTT. It is translated as CASKPEGRTGELFF. The chain combines TRBV7-3 with TRBJ2-2; TRBD2 might be the D (6 bases). CDR1 is SGHTA and CDR2 is FQGTGA in the germline V gene. Trimming cost V 7 bases and J 5 bases, with 14 bases left between them. The CDR3 length is 14 residues. Looking up the rest from reference TRBV7-3 and TRBJ2-2 gives the full variable domain: GAGVSQTPSNKVTEKGKYVELRCDPISGHTALYWYRQSLGQGPEFLIYFQGTGAADDSGLPNDRFFAVRPEGSVSTLKIQRTERGDSAVYLCASKPEGRTGELFFGEGSRLTVL.

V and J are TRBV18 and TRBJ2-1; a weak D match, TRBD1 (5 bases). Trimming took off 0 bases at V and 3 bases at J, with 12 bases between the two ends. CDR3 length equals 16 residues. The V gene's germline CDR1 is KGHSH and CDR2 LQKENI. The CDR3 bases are TGTGCCAGCTCACCACCAGGAGCGACAGTCTACAATGAGCAGTTCTTC. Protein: CASSPPGATVYNEQFF. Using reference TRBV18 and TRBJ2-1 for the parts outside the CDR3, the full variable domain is NAGVMQNPRHLVRRRGQEARLRCSPMKGHSHVYWYRQLPEEGLKFMVYLQKENIIDESGMPKERFSAEFPKEGPSILRIQQVVRGDSAAYFCASSPPGATVYNEQFFGPGTRLTVL.

CDR3 nucleotides: TGCGCCAGCAGCTCCACGACAGGGGGTGGTGAGCAGTTCTTC. This sequence encodes CASSSTTGGGEQFF. The chain couples TRBV5-1 to TRBJ2-1, with 9 nucleotides matching TRBD1. The trim removed 3 bases at V and 9 bases at J, leaving 7 bases unmatched. Per the germline V gene, CDR1 is SGHRS and CDR2 is YFSETQ. This CDR3 comprises 14 residues.

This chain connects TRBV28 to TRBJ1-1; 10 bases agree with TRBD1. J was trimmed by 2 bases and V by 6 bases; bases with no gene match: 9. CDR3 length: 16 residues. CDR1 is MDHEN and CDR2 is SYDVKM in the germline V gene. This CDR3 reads CASSTGGTGANTEAFF. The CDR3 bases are TGTGCCAGCAGCACCGGGGGGACAGGGGCTAACACTGAAGCTTTCTTT.

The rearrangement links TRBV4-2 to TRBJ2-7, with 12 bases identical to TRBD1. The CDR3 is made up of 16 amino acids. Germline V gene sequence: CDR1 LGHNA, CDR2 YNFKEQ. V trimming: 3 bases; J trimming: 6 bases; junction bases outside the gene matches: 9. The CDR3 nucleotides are TGTGCCAGCAGCCACTCAACGGGACAGGGGGCTTTCGAGCAGTACTTC. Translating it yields CASSHSTGQGAFEQYF.

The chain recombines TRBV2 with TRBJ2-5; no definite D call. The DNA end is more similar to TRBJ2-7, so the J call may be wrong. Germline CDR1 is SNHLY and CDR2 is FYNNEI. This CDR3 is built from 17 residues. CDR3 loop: CASRQTASFFPSYEQYF. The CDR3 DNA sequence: TGTGCCAGCAGGCAAACTGCCTCTTTTTTTCCCTCCTACGAGCAGTACTTC.

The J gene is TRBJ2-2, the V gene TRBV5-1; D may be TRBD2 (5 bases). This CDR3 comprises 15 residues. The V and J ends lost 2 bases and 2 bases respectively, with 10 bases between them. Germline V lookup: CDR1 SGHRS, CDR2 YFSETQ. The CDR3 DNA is TGCGCCAGCAGCTTAATGGGAGCTAACACCGGGGAGCTGTTTTTT. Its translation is CASSLMGANTGELFF.

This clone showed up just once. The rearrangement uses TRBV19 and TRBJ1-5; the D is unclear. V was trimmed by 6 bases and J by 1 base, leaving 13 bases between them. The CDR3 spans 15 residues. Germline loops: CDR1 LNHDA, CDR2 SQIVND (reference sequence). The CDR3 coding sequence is TGTGCCAGTAGGCACGGAGGCTCGAGCAATCAGCCCCAGCATTTT. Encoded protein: CASRHGGSSNQPQHF.

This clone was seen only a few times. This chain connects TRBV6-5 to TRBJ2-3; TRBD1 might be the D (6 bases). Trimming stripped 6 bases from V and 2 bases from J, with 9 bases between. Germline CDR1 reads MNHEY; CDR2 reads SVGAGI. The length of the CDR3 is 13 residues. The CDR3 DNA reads TGTGCCAGCAGAGGACAGAACACAGATACGCAGTATTTT. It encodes CASRGQNTDTQYF.

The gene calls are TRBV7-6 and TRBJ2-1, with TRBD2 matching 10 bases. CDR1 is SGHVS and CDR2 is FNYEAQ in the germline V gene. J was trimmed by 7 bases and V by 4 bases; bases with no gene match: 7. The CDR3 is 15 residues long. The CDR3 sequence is CASSSGTSVWNEQFF. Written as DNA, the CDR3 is TGTGCCAGCAGCTCCGGGACTAGCGTTTGGAATGAGCAGTTCTTC.

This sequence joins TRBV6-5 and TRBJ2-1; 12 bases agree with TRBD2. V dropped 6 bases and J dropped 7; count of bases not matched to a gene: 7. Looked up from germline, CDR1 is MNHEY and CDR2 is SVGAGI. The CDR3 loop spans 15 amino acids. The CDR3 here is CASRSETSGGNEQFF. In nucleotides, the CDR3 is TGTGCCAGCAGAAGTGAGACTAGCGGGGGTAATGAGCAGTTCTTC.

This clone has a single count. This chain's CDR3 is CASAGVYSNQPQHF. The CDR3 DNA is TGTGCCAGCGCAGGGGTCTATAGCAATCAGCCCCAGCATTTT. The chain couples TRBV28 to TRBJ1-5, with D tentatively TRBD1 (6 bases). The CDR3 contains 14 residues. Germline V gene sequence: CDR1 MDHEN, CDR2 SYDVKM. V was cut by 8 bases and J by 0 bases, with 11 bases left in between.

The CDR3 DNA reads TGTGCCAGCAGCCCCGATCTAGCGGTTACCTACGAGCAGTACTTC. It yields the protein CASSPDLAVTYEQYF. This chain connects TRBV2 to TRBJ2-7, with 7 bases lining up with TRBD2. The trim removed 6 bases at V and 2 bases at J, leaving 10 bases unmatched. The CDR3 covers 15 residues. CDR1 is SNHLY and CDR2 is FYNNEI in the germline V gene. The full variable domain, in which reference TRBV2 and TRBJ2-7 provide the parts outside the CDR3, is EPEVTQTPSHQVTQMGQEVILRCVPISNHLYFYWYRQILGQKVEFLVSFYNNEISEKSEIFDDQFSVERPDGSNFTLKIRSTKLEDSAMYFCASSPDLAVTYEQYFGPGTRLTVT.

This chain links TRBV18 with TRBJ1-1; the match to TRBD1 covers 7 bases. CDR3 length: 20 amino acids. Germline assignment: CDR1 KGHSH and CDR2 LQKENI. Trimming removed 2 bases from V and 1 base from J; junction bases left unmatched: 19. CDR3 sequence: CASSPIPLMGRGIGNTEAFF. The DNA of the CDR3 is TGTGCCAGCTCACCAATTCCCCTGATGGGCAGGGGGATCGGGAACACTGAAGCTTTCTTT.

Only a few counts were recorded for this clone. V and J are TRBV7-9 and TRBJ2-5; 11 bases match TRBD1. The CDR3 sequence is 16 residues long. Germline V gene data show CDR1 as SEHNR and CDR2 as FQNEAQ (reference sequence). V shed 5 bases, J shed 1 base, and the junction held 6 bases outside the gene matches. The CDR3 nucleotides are TGTGCCAGCAGCACCGGGACAGGGGGAGTCCAAGAGACCCAGTACTTC. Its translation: CASSTGTGGVQETQYF.